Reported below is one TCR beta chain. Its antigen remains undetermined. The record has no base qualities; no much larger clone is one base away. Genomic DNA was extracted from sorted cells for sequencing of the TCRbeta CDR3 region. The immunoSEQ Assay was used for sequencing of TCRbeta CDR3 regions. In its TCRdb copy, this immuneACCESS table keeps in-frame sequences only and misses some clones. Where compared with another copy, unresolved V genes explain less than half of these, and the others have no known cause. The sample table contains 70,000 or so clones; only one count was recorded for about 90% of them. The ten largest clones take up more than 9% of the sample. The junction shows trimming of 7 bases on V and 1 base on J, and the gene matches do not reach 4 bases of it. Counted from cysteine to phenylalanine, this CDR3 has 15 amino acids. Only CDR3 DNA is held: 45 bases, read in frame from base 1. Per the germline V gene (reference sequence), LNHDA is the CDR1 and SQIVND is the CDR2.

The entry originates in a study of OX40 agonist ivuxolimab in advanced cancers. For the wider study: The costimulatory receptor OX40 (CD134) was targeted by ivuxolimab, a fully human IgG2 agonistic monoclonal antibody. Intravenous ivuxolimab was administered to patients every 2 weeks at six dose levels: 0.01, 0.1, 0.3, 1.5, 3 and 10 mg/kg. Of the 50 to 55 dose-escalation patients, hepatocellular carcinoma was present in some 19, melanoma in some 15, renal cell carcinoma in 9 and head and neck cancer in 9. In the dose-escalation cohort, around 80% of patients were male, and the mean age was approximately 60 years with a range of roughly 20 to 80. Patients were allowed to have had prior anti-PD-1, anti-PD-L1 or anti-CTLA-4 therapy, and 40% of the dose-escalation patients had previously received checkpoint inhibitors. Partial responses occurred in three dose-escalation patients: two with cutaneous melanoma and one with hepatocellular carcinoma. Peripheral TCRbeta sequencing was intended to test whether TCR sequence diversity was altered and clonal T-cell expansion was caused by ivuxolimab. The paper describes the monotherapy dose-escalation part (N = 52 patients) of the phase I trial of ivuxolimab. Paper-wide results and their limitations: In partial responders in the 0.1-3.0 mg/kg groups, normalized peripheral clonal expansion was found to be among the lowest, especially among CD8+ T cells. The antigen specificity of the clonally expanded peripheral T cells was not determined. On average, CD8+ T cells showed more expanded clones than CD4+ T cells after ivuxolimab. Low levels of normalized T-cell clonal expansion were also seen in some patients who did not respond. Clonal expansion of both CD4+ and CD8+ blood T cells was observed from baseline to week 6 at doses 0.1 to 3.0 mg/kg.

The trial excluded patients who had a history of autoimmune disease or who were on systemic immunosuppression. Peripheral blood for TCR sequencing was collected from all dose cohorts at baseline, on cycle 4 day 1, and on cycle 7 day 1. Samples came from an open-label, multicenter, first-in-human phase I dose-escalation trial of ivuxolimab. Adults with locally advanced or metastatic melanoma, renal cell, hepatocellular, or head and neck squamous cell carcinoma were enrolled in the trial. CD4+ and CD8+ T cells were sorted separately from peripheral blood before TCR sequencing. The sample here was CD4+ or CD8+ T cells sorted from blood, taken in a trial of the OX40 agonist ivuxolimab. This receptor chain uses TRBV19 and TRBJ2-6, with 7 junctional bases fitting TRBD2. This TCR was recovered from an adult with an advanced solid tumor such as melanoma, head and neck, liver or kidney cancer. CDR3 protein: CASMGGRSGANVLTF. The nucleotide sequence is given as TGTGCCAGTATGGGGGGGAGATCTGGGGCCAACGTCCTGACTTTC.